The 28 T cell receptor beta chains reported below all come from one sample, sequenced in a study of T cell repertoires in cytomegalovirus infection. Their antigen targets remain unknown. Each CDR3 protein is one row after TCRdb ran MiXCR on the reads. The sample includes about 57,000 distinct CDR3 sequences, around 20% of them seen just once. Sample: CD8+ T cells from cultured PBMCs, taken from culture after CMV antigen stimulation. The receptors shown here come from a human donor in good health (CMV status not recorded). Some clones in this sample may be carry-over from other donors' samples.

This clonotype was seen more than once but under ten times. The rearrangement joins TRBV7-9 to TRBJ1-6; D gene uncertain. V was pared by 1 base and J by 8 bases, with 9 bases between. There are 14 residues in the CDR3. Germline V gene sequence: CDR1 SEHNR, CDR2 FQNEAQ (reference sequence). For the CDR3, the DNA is TGTGCCAGCAGCTTAGATAGCGGAGATTCACCCCTCCACTTT. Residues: CASSLDSGDSPLHF.

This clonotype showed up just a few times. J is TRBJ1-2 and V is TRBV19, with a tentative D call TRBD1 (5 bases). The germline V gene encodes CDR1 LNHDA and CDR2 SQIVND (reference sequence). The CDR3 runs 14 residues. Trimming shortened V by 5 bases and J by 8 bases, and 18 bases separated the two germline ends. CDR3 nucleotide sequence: TGTGCCAGTAGTTTTCCCACAGGATTTGGCGGCTACACCTTC. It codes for CASSFPTGFGGYTF.

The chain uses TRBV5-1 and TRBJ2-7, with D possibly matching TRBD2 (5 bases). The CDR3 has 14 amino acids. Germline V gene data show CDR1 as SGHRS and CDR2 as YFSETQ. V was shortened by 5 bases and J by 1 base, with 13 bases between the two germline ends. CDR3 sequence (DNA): TGCGCCAGCAGGGGCACCGGAGGATCCTACGAGCAGTACTTC. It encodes CASRGTGGSYEQYF.

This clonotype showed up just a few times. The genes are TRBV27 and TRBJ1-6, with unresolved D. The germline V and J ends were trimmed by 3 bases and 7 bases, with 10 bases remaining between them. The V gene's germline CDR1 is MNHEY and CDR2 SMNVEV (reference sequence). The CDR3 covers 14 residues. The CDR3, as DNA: TGTGCCAGCAGTTTGGTTCGGGGAAATTCACCCCTCCACTTT. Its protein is CASSLVRGNSPLHF.

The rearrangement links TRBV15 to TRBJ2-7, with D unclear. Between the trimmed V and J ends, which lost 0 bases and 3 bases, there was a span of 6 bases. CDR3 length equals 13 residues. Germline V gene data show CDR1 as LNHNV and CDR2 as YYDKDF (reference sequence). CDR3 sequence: CATSRDRSYEQYF. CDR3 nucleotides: TGTGCCACCAGCAGAGACAGAAGCTACGAGCAGTACTTC.

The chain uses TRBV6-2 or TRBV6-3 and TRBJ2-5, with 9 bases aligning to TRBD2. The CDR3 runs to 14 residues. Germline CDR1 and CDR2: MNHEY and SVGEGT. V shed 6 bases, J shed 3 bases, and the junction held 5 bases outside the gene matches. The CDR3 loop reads CASSGGLAKETQYF. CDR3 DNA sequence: TGTGCCAGCAGCGGAGGACTAGCGAAAGAGACCCAGTACTTC.

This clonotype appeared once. The CDR3 sequence is CASSPGTGGLLVGNQPQHF. Written as DNA, the CDR3 is TGTGCCAGCAGCCCCGGGACAGGGGGCTTATTAGTTGGCAATCAGCCCCAGCATTTT. The rearrangement joins TRBV7-2 to TRBJ1-5; 12 positions match TRBD1. This CDR3 is 19 amino acids long. Per germline, CDR1 SGHTA and CDR2 FQGNSA. Trimming removed 5 bases from V and 2 bases from J; junction bases left unmatched: 13.

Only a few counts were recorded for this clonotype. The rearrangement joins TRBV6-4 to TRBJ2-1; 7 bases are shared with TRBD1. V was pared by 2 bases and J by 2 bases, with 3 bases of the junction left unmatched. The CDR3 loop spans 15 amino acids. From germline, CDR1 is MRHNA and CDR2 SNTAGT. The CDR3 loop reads CASSDLGGTYNEQFF. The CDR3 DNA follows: TGTGCCAGCAGTGACCTAGGGGGCACCTACAATGAGCAGTTCTTC.

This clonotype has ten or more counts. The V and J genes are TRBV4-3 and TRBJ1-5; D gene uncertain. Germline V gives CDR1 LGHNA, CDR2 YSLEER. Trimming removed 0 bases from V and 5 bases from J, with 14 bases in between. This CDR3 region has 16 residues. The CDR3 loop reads CASSQDIAPPHQPQHF. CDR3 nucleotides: TGCGCCAGCAGCCAAGATATAGCCCCCCCACATCAGCCCCAGCATTTT.

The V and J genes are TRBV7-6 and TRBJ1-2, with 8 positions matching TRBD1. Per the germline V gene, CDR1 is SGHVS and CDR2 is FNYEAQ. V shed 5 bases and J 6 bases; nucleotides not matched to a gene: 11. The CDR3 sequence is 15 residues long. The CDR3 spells CASSPAPDRVHGYTF. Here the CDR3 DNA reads TGTGCCAGCAGCCCCGCCCCGGACAGGGTACATGGCTACACCTTC.

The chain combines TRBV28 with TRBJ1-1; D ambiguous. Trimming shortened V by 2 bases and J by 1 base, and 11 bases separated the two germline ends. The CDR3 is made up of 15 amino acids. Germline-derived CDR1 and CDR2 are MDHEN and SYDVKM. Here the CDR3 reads CASSLMPGGNTEAFF. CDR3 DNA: TGTGCCAGCAGTTTAATGCCGGGAGGGAACACTGAAGCTTTCTTT.

The CDR3 spells CASSLYGGTGELFF. CDR3 in DNA: TGTGCCAGCAGTTTATATGGGGGAACCGGGGAGCTGTTTTTT. The rearrangement uses TRBV28 and TRBJ2-2, with D perhaps assigned TRBD1 or TRBD2 (5 bases each). Trimming cost V 1 base and J 5 bases, with 8 bases left between them. The CDR3 contains 14 residues. CDR1 MDHEN and CDR2 SYDVKM come from the germline V gene. Looking up the rest from reference TRBV28 and TRBJ2-2 gives the full variable domain: DVKVTQSSRYLVKRTGEKVFLECVQDMDHENMFWYRQDPGLGLRLIYFSYDVKMKEKGDIPEGYSVSREKKERFSLILESASTNQTSMYLCASSLYGGTGELFFGEGSRLTVL.

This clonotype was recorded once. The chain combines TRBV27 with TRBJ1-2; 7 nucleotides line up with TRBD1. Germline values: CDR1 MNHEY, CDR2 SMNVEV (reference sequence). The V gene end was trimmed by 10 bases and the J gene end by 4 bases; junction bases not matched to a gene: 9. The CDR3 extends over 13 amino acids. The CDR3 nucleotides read TGTGCCACTCTCTCAGGGGGTGGCTATGGCTACACCTTC. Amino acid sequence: CATLSGGGYGYTF.

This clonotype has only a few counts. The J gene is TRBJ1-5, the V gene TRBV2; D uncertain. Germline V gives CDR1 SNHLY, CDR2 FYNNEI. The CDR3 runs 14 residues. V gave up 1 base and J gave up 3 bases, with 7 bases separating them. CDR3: CASSEGELNQPQHF. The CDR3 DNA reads TGTGCCAGCAGTGAAGGGGAACTCAATCAGCCCCAGCATTTT. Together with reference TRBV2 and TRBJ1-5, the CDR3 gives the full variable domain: EPEVTQTPSHQVTQMGQEVILRCVPISNHLYFYWYRQILGQKVEFLVSFYNNEISEKSEIFDDQFSVERPDGSNFTLKIRSTKLEDSAMYFCASSEGELNQPQHFGDGTRLSIL.

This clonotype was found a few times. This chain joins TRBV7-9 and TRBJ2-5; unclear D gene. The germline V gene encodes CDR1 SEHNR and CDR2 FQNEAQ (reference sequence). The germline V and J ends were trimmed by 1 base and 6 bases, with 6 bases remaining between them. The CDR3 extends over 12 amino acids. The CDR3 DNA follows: TGTGCCAGCAGCTTAGAATCGAAGACCCAGTACTTC. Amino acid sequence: CASSLESKTQYF.

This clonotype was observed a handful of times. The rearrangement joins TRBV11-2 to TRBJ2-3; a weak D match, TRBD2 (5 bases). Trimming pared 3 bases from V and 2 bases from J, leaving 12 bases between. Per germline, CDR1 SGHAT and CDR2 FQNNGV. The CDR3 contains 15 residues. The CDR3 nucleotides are TGTGCCAGCAGCTTGGTCCCTAGCTACACAGATACGCAGTATTTT. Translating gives CASSLVPSYTDTQYF.

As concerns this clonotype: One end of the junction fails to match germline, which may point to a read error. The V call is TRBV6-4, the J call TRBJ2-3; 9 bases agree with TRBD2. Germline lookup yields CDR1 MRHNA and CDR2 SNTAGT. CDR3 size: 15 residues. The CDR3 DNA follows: TGTGCCAGCTCCCGCTGGGCGGGGGGGACAGATATGCAGTATTTT. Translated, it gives CASSRWAGGTDMQYF.

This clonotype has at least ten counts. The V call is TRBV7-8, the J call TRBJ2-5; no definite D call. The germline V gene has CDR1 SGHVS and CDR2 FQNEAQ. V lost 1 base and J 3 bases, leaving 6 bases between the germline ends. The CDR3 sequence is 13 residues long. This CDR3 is CASSLGGEETQYF. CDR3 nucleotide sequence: TGTGCCAGCAGCTTAGGTGGGGAAGAGACCCAGTACTTC. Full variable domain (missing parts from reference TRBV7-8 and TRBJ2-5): GAGVSQSPRYKVAKRGQDVALRCDPISGHVSLFWYQQALGQGPEFLTYFQNEAQLDKSGLPSDRFFAERPEGSVSTLKIQRTQQEDSAVYLCASSLGGEETQYFGPGTRLLVL.

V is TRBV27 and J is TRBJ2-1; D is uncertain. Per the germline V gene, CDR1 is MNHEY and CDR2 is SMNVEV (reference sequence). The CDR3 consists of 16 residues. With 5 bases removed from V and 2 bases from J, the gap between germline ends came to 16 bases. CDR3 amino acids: CASSPDRAGAYNEQFF. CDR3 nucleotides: TGTGCCAGCAGTCCGGACCGGGCAGGAGCCTACAATGAGCAGTTCTTC.

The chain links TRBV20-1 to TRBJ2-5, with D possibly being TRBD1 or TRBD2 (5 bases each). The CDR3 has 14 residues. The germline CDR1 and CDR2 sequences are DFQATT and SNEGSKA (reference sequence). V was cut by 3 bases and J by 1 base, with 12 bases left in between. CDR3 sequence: CSASSGHAQETQYF. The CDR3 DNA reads TGCAGTGCTAGTTCGGGGCACGCCCAAGAGACCCAGTACTTC.

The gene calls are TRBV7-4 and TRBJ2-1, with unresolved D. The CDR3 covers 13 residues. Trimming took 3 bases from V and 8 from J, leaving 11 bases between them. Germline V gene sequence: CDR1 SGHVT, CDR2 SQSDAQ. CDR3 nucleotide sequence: TGTGCCAGCAGCTTCCAGGCGTGGGATGAGCAGTTCTTC. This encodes CASSFQAWDEQFF.

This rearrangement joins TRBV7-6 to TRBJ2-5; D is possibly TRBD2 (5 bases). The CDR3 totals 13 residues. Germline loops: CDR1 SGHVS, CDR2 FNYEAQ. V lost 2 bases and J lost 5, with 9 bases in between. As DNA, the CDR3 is TGTGCCAGCAGCTTAAGATCGGGGGAGACCCAGTACTTC. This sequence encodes CASSLRSGETQYF. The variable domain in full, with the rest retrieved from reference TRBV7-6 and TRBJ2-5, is GAGVSQSPRYKVTKRGQDVALRCDPISGHVSLYWYRQALGQGPEFLTYFNYEAQQDKSGLPNDRFSAERPEGSISTLTIQRTEQRDSAMYRCASSLRSGETQYFGPGTRLLVL.

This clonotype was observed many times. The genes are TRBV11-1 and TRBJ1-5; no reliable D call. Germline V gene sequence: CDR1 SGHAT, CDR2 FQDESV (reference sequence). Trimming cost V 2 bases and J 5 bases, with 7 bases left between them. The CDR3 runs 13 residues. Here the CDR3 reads CASSLNRDQPQHF. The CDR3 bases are TGTGCCAGCAGCTTAAATCGTGATCAGCCCCAGCATTTT.

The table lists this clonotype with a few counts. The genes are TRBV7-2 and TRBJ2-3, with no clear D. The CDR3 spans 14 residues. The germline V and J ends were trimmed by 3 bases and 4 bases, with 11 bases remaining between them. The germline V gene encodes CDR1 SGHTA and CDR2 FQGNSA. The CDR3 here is CASSFRMAPDTQYF. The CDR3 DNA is TGTGCCAGCAGCTTCAGGATGGCACCAGATACGCAGTATTTT.

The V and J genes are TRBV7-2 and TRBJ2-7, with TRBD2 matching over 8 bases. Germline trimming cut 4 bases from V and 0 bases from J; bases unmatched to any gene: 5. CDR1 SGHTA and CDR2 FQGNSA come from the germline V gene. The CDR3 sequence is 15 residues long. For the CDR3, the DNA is TGTGCCAGCAGCTCGCTCGGGGGGGACTCCTACGAGCAGTACTTC. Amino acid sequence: CASSSLGGDSYEQYF.

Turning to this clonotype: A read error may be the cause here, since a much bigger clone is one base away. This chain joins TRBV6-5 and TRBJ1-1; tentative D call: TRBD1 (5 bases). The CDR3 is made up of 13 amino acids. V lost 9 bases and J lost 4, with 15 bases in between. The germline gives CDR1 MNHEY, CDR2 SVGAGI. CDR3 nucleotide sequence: TGTGCCAGTCAAATTGCAGGGACCACTGAAGCTTTCTTT. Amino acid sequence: CASQIAGTTEAFF.

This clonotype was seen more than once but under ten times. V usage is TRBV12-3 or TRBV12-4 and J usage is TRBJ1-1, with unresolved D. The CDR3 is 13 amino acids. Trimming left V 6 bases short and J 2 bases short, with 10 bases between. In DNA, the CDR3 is TGTGCCAGCAGCCCCTACGGAAACACTGAAGCTTTCTTT. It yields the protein CASSPYGNTEAFF.

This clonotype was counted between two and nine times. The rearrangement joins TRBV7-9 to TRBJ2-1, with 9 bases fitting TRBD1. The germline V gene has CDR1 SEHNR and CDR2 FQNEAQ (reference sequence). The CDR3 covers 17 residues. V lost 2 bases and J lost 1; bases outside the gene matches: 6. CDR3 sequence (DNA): TGTGCCAGCAGCTTACCCAAGACAGGGGGTTCCTACAATGAGCAGTTCTTC. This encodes CASSLPKTGGSYNEQFF.